This T cell receptor beta chain was sequenced in a study of OX40 agonist ivuxolimab in advanced cancers. Overall study context: Ivuxolimab, an antibody that agonizes OX40 (CD134), was administered to the patients. Three dose-escalation patients had partial responses: one with hepatocellular carcinoma and two with cutaneous melanoma. Study-wide points: There was clonal expansion of CD4+ and CD8+ blood T cells by week 6 at 0.1 to 3.0 mg/kg.

The protocol was immunoSEQ multiplex PCR, while the TCRdb copy is restricted to in-frame clones and leaves out a portion. This sample has tens of thousands of clones, with roughly 87% found just once. In its sample, this clone was seen once. What it recognizes is unknown. Blood draws occurred at baseline, cycle 4 day 1, and cycle 7 day 1. The V gene lost 5 bases and the J gene lost 8 bases, with 9 bases spanning the gap. Looked up from germline, CDR1 is MDHEN and CDR2 is SYDVKM. This CDR3 is built from 11 residues. This chain uses TRBV28 with TRBJ1-1; the D is unclear. The sequences come from CD4+ or CD8+ T cells sorted from blood, collected in a trial of the OX40 agonist ivuxolimab. The sequence derives from an adult with an advanced solid tumor such as melanoma, head and neck, liver or kidney cancer. The CDR3 loop reads CASSADREAFF. CDR3 DNA sequence: TGTGCCAGCAGTGCTGATAGGGAAGCTTTCTTT.